These 23 T cell receptor beta chains originate from one sample sequenced in a study of regulatory T cells in long-lasting Graves disease. Time point noted: persistent/refractory GD, antithyroid drugs over 5 years with positive TRAb. The TCR library was made from RNA that had been extracted from PBMCs in TRIzol. Assembly of TCR beta libraries relied on iRepertoire HTBI primers together with Arm-PCR of CDR3 regions. One entry per CDR3 protein results from TCRdb running MiXCR on the multiplex PCR reads. The sample contains roughly 360,000 distinct CDR3 sequences, approximately 25% of which appear only once. The specimen comprised peripheral blood mononuclear cells (PBMCs), sampled when the disease was refractory, from a patient treated with antithyroid drugs. The receptors stem from a woman in her thirties or forties with Graves disease.

The chain recombines TRBV5-1 with TRBJ1-3, with 7 bases aligning to TRBD1. The trim removed 2 bases at V and 4 bases at J, leaving 6 bases unmatched. Germline V CDR1 and CDR2: SGHRS, YFSETQ. The CDR3 loop spans 15 amino acids. The CDR3 coding sequence is TGCGCCAGCAGCTTAGCGACAGGGAACGGAAACACCATATATTTT. It codes for CASSLATGNGNTIYF.

This clonotype was counted a few times. The genes are TRBV19 and TRBJ1-1; D ambiguous. Germline V CDR1 and CDR2: LNHDA, SQIVND (reference sequence). Trimming pared 0 bases from V and 10 bases from J, leaving 18 bases between. The CDR3 length is 15 residues. CDR3 sequence: CASSIELRAARGAFF. The CDR3 DNA reads TGTGCCAGTAGTATAGAGCTGAGGGCAGCTCGGGGAGCTTTCTTT.

This clonotype was seen more than once but under ten times. V usage is TRBV11-2 and J usage is TRBJ2-3; D perhaps matches TRBD2 (6 bases). Trimming took 5 bases from V and 5 from J, leaving 17 bases between them. Germline-derived CDR1 and CDR2 are SGHAT and FQNNGV. The CDR3 is 15 residues long. The chain's CDR3 is CASSPAGRNLDTQYF. CDR3 in DNA: TGTGCCAGCAGCCCTGCGGGACGTAACTTAGATACGCAGTATTTT.

The rearrangement links TRBV28 to TRBJ2-3, with 7 bases aligning to TRBD1. The V and J ends lost 3 bases and 0 bases, in that order; junction bases with no gene match: 18. The CDR3 contains 20 residues. The V gene's germline CDR1 is MDHEN and CDR2 SYDVKM. This CDR3 reads CASSFPAVTGNDPSTDTQYF. DNA of the CDR3: TGTGCCAGCAGTTTTCCCGCGGTGACAGGGAACGATCCAAGCACAGATACGCAGTATTTT.

This sequence joins TRBV29-1 and TRBJ1-6; perhaps TRBD1 as D (5 bases). From germline, CDR1 is SQVTM and CDR2 ANQGSEA. V dropped 6 bases and J dropped 8 bases, with 20 bases sitting between them. The CDR3 has 15 amino acids. Written as DNA, the CDR3 is TGCAGCGTAGATACAGGTCTCTTAATTGATTCACCCCTCCACTTT. Its translation is CSVDTGLLIDSPLHF. The variable domain in full, completed from reference TRBV29-1 and TRBJ1-6, reads SAVISQKPSRDICQRGTSLTIQCQVDSQVTMMFWYRQQPGQSLTLIATANQGSEATYESGFVIDKFPISRPNLTFSTLTVSNMSPEDSSIYLCSVDTGLLIDSPLHFGNGTRLTVT.

The rearrangement joins TRBV5-1 to TRBJ1-5; 7 positions agree with TRBD1. The V gene end was trimmed by 2 bases and the J gene end by 5 bases; junction bases not matched to a gene: 7. The CDR3 is 15 residues long. CDR1 and CDR2 (germline): SGHRS, YFSETQ. CDR3 DNA: TGCGCCAGCAGCTTCGGTACAGGGGCCTATCAGCCCCAGCATTTT. It specifies CASSFGTGAYQPQHF. Full variable domain (outside the CDR3, taken from reference TRBV5-1 and TRBJ1-5): KAGVTQTPRYLIKTRGQQVTLSCSPISGHRSVSWYQQTPGQGLQFLFEYFSETQRNKGNFPGRFSGRQFSNSRSEMNVSTLELGDSALYLCASSFGTGAYQPQHFGDGTRLSIL.

A few counts support this clonotype. The chain couples TRBV27 to TRBJ2-3; tentatively, D is TRBD2 (5 bases). The CDR3 runs 17 residues. CDR1 is MNHEY, CDR2 SMNVEV, per germline (reference sequence). V was trimmed by 5 bases and J by 3 bases, leaving 21 bases between them. The CDR3 loop reads CASSHHPSGSPTDTQYF. The CDR3 DNA reads as TGTGCCAGCAGTCATCATCCAAGCGGAAGCCCTACAGATACGCAGTATTTT.

Only a few counts were recorded for this clonotype. The rearrangement uses TRBV15 and TRBJ1-5, with D uncertain. V was clipped by 0 bases and J by 0 bases, with 3 bases between them. Germline V gene data show CDR1 as LNHNV and CDR2 as YYDKDF (reference sequence). The CDR3 covers 14 residues. CDR3 sequence (DNA): TGTGCCACCAGCAGAGATCGTAGCAATCAGCCCCAGCATTTT. It is translated as CATSRDRSNQPQHF.

The J gene is TRBJ2-7, the V gene TRBV7-2; the D is unclear. V shed 5 bases and J shed 0 bases, with 17 bases lying between them. This CDR3 contains 16 residues. The V gene's germline CDR1 is SGHTA and CDR2 FQGNSA. CDR3 coding DNA: TGTGCCAGCAGCCCCTCCGCGATTTCGAGCTCCTACGAGCAGTACTTC. Translating it yields CASSPSAISSSYEQYF.

This clonotype showed up many times. Mismatch with germline at one junction end may stem from a read error. The CDR3 protein is CASSRGDTQYF. The CDR3, as DNA: TGTGCCAGCAGCCGAGGGGATACGCAGTATTTT. The chain carries TRBV5-1 and TRBJ2-3, with D perhaps TRBD2 (5 bases). The germline CDR1 and CDR2 sequences are SGHRS and YFSETQ. The CDR3 covers 11 residues.

The chain combines TRBV19 with TRBJ2-2; possibly TRBD1 for D (6 bases). The germline CDR1 and CDR2 sequences are LNHDA and SQIVND (reference sequence). V dropped 3 bases and J dropped 6 bases, with 17 bases sitting between them. CDR3 length: 16 residues. CDR3 region: CASSIRIRGGAGELFF. In DNA form, the CDR3 reads TGTGCCAGTAGTATCAGAATACGAGGGGGAGCCGGGGAGCTGTTTTTT.

This clonotype was seen ten or more times. The chain recombines TRBV28 with TRBJ2-7; a weak D match, TRBD2 (6 bases). The V gene lost 5 bases and the J gene lost 3 bases, with 14 bases spanning the gap. Germline V CDR1 and CDR2: MDHEN, SYDVKM. The CDR3 consists of 14 residues. The CDR3 DNA follows: TGTGCCAGCAGTCTAGCGTTCGCGGGCTACGAGCAGTACTTC. This gives the protein CASSLAFAGYEQYF.

This chain connects TRBV5-4 to TRBJ2-6; D possibly corresponds to TRBD1 (6 bases). Trimming removed 2 bases from V and 0 bases from J, with 9 bases in between. CDR3 length: 16 residues. Germline V gives CDR1 SGHNT, CDR2 YYREEE (reference sequence). The CDR3 DNA reads as TGTGCCAGCAGCTTTAACAGGGACTCTGGGGCCAACGTCCTGACTTTC. It yields the protein CASSFNRDSGANVLTF.

The chain combines TRBV7-8 with TRBJ2-5; possibly TRBD2 for D (6 bases). There are 13 residues in the CDR3. Looked up from germline, CDR1 is SGHVS and CDR2 is FQNEAQ. Trimming removed 5 bases from V and 4 bases from J, with 11 bases in between. CDR3 amino acids: CASSTSSVETQYF. CDR3 bases: TGTGCCAGCAGCACCTCTAGCGTAGAGACCCAGTACTTC.

This clonotype was observed at least ten times. This sequence joins TRBV15 and TRBJ1-4, with D possibly TRBD1 on 5 matching bases. Trimming cost V 8 bases and J 5 bases, with 12 bases left between them. Germline V gene data show CDR1 as LNHNV and CDR2 as YYDKDF (reference sequence). This CDR3 spans 13 amino acids. The CDR3, as DNA: TGTGCCACCGCGGGGAGGGGAAATGAAAAACTGTTTTTT. Protein: CATAGRGNEKLFF. Looking up the rest from reference TRBV15 and TRBJ1-4 gives the full variable domain: DAMVIQNPRYQVTQFGKPVTLSCSQTLNHNVMYWYQQKSSQAPKLLFHYYDKDFNNEADTPDNFQSRRPNTSFCFLDIRSPGLGDTAMYLCATAGRGNEKLFFGSGTQLSVL.

The V and J genes are TRBV29-1 and TRBJ2-7, with D hard to call. The CDR3 totals 14 residues. Germline values: CDR1 SQVTM, CDR2 ANQGSEA. Trimming cost V 2 bases and J 4 bases, with 15 bases left between them. CDR3 coding DNA: TGCAGCGTTGAAACTCTCCTCCCAACGTACGAGCAGTACTTC. It encodes CSVETLLPTYEQYF.

In this sample, this clonotype turned up a few times. The rearrangement links TRBV10-2 to TRBJ2-5; 12 bases match TRBD2. Germline V gene lookup returns CDR1 WSHSY and CDR2 SAAADI. V lost 3 bases and J lost 12; bases outside the gene matches: 5. The CDR3 is 13 residues long. The DNA of the CDR3 is TGCGCCAGCAGTGACTTCGGACTAGCGGGGAAGTACTTC. Protein sequence: CASSDFGLAGKYF.

This clonotype occurred many times. The chain links TRBV28 to TRBJ1-6; unclear D gene. CDR1 and CDR2 from the germline V gene are MDHEN and SYDVKM. Deletions cut 3 bases from V and 11 bases from J, with 8 bases between. CDR3 length equals 12 residues. As DNA, the CDR3 is TGTGCCAGCAGTTTCGGGTTTCCACCCCTCCACTTT. It translates to CASSFGFPPLHF.

This clonotype was recorded a few times. The V call is TRBV27, the J call TRBJ2-2; D call uncertain. The CDR3 runs 16 residues. Germline CDR1 MNHEY, CDR2 SMNVEV (reference sequence). The V and J ends lost 5 bases and 1 base respectively, with 14 bases between them. CDR3 amino acids: CASSPLGQENTGELFF. In DNA, the CDR3 is TGTGCCAGCAGTCCTCTAGGGCAGGAGAACACCGGGGAGCTGTTTTTT.

The chain couples TRBV6-5 to TRBJ2-7; D is uncertain. The germline gives CDR1 MNHEY, CDR2 SVGAGI. Trimming cost V 0 bases and J 4 bases, with 13 bases left between them. The CDR3 runs to 15 residues. As DNA, the CDR3 is TGTGCCAGCAGTTACTCGTTATACGGCGGATACGAGCAGTACTTC. Amino acid sequence: CASSYSLYGGYEQYF.

The chain combines TRBV2 with TRBJ2-1; 8 bases are shared with TRBD2. CDR1 SNHLY and CDR2 FYNNEI come from the germline V gene. The length of the CDR3 is 13 residues. V shed 7 bases, J shed 9 bases, and the junction held 8 bases outside the gene matches. CDR3 residues: CASTLGLGTEQFF. The DNA of the CDR3 is TGTGCCAGCACCCTGGGACTAGGCACTGAGCAGTTCTTC. Variable domain in full (rest from reference TRBV2 and TRBJ2-1): EPEVTQTPSHQVTQMGQEVILRCVPISNHLYFYWYRQILGQKVEFLVSFYNNEISEKSEIFDDQFSVERPDGSNFTLKIRSTKLEDSAMYFCASTLGLGTEQFFGPGTRLTVL.

Ten or more counts support this clonotype. The V call is TRBV11-3, the J call TRBJ2-2, with TRBD1 matching 8 bases. With V trimmed by 5 bases and J by 1 base, 6 bases remained unmatched. This CDR3 spans 16 amino acids. Germline V gene sequence: CDR1 SGHNT, CDR2 YENEEA. CDR3 loop: CASSPGQGENTGELFF. CDR3 nucleotides: TGTGCCAGCAGCCCAGGACAGGGTGAGAACACCGGGGAGCTGTTTTTT.

In this sample, this clonotype turned up a few times. Compared with germline, one end of the junction differs, possibly owing to a read error. This chain connects TRBV15 to TRBJ1-5; D not resolved. The CDR3 extends over 13 amino acids. The germline V gene has CDR1 LNHNV and CDR2 YYDKDF (reference sequence). DNA for the CDR3: TGTGTCACCAGCAGAGATCGGCCAGAGCCCCAGCATTTT. Its protein is CVTSRDRPEPQHF.